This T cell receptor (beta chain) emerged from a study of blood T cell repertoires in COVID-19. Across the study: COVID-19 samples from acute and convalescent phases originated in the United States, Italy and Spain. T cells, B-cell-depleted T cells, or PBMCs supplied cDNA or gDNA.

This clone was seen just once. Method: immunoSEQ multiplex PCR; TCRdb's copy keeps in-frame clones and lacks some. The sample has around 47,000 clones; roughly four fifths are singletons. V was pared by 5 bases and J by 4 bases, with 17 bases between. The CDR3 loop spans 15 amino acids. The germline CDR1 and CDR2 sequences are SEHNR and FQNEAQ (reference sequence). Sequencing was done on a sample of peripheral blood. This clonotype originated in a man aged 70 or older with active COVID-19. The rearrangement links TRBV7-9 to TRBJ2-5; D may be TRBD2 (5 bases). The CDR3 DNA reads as TGTGCCAGCAGCCCACCGGGGAAGGGCGCAGAGACCCAGTACTTC. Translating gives CASSPPGKGAETQYF.